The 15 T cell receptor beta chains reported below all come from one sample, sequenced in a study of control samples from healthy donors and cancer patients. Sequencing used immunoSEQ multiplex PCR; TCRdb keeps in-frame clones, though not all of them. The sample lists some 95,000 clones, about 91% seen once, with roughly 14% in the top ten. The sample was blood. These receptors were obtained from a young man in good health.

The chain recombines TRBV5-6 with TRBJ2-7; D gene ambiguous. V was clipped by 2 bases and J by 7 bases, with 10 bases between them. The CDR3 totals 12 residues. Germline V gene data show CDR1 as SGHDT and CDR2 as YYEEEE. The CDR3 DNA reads TGTGCCAGCAGCTTTCAGGTGGCGGAGCAGTACTTC. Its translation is CASSFQVAEQYF.

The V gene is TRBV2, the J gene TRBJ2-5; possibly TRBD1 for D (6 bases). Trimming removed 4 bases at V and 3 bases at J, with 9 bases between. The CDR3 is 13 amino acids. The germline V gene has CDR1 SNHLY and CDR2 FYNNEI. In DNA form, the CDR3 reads TGTGCCAGCAGTGTGCAGGGGAAAGAGACCCAGTACTTC. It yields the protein CASSVQGKETQYF. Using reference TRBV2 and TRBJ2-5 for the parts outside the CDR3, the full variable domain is EPEVTQTPSHQVTQMGQEVILRCVPISNHLYFYWYRQILGQKVEFLVSFYNNEISEKSEIFDDQFSVERPDGSNFTLKIRSTKLEDSAMYFCASSVQGKETQYFGPGTRLLVL.

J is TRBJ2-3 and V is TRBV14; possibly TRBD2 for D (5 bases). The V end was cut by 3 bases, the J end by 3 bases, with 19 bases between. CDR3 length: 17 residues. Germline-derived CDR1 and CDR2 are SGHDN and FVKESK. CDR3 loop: CASSHTPSERSTDTQYF. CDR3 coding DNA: TGTGCCAGCAGCCACACCCCCAGCGAGCGGTCGACAGATACGCAGTATTTT.

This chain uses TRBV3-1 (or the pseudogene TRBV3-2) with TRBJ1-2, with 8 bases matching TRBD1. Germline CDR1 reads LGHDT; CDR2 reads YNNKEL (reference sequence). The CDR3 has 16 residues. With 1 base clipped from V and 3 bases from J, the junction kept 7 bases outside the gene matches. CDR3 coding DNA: TGTGCCAGCAGCCAAGGACAGGGGTTCGGGGACTATGGCTACACCTTC. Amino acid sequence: CASSQGQGFGDYGYTF.

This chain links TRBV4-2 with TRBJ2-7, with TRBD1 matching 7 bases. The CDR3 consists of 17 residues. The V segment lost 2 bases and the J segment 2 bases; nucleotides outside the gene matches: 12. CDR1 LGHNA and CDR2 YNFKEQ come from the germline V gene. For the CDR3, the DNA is TGTGCCAGCAGCCAAAACGAGGGGGCCGGTATCGCCTACGAGCAGTACTTC. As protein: CASSQNEGAGIAYEQYF.

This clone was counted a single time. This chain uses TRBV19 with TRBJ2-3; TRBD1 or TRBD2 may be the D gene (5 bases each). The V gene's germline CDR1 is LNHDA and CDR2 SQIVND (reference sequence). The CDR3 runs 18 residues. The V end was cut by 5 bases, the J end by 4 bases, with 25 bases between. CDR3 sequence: CASSAQRVQGIGSDTQYF. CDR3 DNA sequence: TGTGCCAGTAGTGCCCAGAGGGTTCAGGGTATTGGATCAGATACGCAGTATTTT.

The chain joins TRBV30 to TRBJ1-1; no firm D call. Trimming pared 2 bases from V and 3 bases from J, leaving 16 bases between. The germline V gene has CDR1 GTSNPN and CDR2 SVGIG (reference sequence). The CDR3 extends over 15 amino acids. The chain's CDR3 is CAWSHNRRAYTEAFF. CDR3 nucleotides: TGTGCCTGGAGTCATAACCGACGGGCGTACACTGAAGCTTTCTTT.

The CDR3 spells CASSPGTGGPYDEAFF. DNA of the CDR3: TGTGCCAGCAGCCCGGGGACAGGGGGTCCTTATGATGAAGCTTTCTTT. J is TRBJ1-1 and V is TRBV7-9; 11 bases fit TRBD1. J gave up 7 bases and V 5 bases, and 12 bases lay outside the gene matches. The CDR3 is 16 amino acids. The germline V gene encodes CDR1 SEHNR and CDR2 FQNEAQ (reference sequence).

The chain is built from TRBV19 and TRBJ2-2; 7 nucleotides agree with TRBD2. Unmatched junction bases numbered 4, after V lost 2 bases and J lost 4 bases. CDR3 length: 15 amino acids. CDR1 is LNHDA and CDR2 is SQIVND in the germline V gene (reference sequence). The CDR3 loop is CASSISGRVTGELFF. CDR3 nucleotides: TGTGCCAGTAGTATAAGTGGGAGGGTCACCGGGGAGCTGTTTTTT.

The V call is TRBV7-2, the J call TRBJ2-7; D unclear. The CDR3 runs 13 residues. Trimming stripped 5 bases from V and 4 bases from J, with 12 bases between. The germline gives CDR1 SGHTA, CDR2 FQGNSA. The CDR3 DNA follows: TGTGCCAGCAGCATATATACAGCGTACGAGCAGTACTTC. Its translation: CASSIYTAYEQYF.

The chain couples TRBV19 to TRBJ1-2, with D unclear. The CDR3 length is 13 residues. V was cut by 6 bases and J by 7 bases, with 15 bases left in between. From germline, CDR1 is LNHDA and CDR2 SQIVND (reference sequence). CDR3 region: CASRARSPGGYTF. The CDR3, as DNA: TGTGCCAGTAGGGCCCGGTCTCCGGGTGGCTACACCTTC.

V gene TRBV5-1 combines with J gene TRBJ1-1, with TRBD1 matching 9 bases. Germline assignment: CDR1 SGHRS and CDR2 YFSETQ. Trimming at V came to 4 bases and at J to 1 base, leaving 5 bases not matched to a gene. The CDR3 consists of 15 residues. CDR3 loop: CASSPGTGKNTEAFF. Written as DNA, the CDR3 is TGCGCCAGCAGCCCCGGGACAGGGAAGAACACTGAAGCTTTCTTT.

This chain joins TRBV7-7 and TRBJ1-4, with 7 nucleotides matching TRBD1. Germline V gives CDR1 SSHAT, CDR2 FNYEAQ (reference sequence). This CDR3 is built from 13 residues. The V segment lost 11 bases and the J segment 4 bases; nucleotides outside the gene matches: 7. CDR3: CAVAGQLNEKLFF. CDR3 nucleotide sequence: TGTGCCGTTGCGGGACAGCTTAATGAAAAACTGTTTTTT.

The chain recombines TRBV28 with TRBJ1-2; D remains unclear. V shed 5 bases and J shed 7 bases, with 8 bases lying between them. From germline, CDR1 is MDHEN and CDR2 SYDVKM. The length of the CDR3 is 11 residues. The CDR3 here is CASSPSLGYTF. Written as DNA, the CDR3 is TGTGCCAGCAGTCCCTCACTTGGCTACACCTTC.

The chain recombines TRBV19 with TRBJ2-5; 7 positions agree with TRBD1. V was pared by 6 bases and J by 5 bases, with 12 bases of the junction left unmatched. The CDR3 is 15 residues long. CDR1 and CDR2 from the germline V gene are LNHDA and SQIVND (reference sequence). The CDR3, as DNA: TGTGCCAGTAGGAACATAGAAGGGGGCGAGGAGACCCAGTACTTC. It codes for CASRNIEGGEETQYF.